These 4 T cell receptor beta chains were all obtained from the same sample, sequenced in a study of blood T cell repertoires in COVID-19. Sequencing was performed with immunoSEQ multiplex PCR; in TCRdb, only in-frame clones are kept and a portion is missing. Of 390,000 or so clones in the sample, roughly 87% were seen once. What was sequenced was PBMCs or T cells enriched from blood (not recorded which). Receptor source: a woman in her forties or fifties who had recovered from COVID-19.

This chain links TRBV10-3 with TRBJ2-7; unclear D gene. Germline V gene sequence: CDR1 ENHRY, CDR2 SYGVKD. Trimming cost V 3 bases and J 2 bases, with 5 bases left between them. This CDR3 has 12 amino acids. The CDR3 reads CAISDAAYEQYF. For the CDR3, the DNA is TGTGCCATCAGTGATGCGGCCTACGAGCAGTACTTC.

The genes are TRBV2 and TRBJ1-2; D may be TRBD1 (6 bases). There are 15 residues in the CDR3. Germline V CDR1 and CDR2: SNHLY, FYNNEI. V lost 4 bases to trimming and J lost 4 bases, with 16 bases between them. The CDR3 coding sequence is TGTGCCAGCAGTGCAGATTTACAGGGTTCCTATGGCTACACCTTC. Amino acids: CASSADLQGSYGYTF.

The table lists this clone with a count of one. This rearrangement joins TRBV19 to TRBJ1-1, with TRBD1 as a possible D gene (5 bases). This CDR3 is built from 12 residues. V was cut by 4 bases and J by 11 bases, with 14 bases left in between. Looked up from germline, CDR1 is LNHDA and CDR2 is SQIVND (reference sequence). The CDR3 DNA is TGTGCCAGTAGTACGGGACTGAGTGGGGCTTTCTTT. It translates to CASSTGLSGAFF.

The gene calls are TRBV6-5 and TRBJ1-1, with 9 bases that match TRBD1. Germline V gene sequence: CDR1 MNHEY, CDR2 SVGAGI. The CDR3 contains 12 residues. The junction had 0 bases not matched to a gene; V was cut back by 6 bases and J by 4 bases. CDR3 DNA sequence: TGTGCCAGCAGGGACAGGGGCACTGAAGCTTTCTTT. Its translation: CASRDRGTEAFF.